This T cell receptor beta chain emerged from a study of T cells in Graves' hyperthyroidism and ophthalmopathy. The V and J ends lost 5 bases and 2 bases respectively, with 13 bases between them. The CDR3 has 16 residues. The V gene's germline CDR1 is SGHAT and CDR2 FQNNGV. This clonotype was seen many times. Its target is unknown. Amplification of TCR beta CDR3 regions was performed using RNA transcripts as template. HTBI primers were employed in a first-round RT-PCR of the TCR CDR3. TCRdb independently ran MiXCR on the multiplex PCR reads; one entry per CDR3 protein. The table records 270,000 or so distinct CDR3 sequences, 13% to 15% of them present only once. Study-level points and caveats: Most expanded thyroid clonotypes above 0.001 also appeared in blood.

The sequence was obtained from a woman between 45 and 65 years old with Graves' hyperthyroidism that later progressed to Graves' ophthalmopathy. Sequenced sample: blood. The J gene is TRBJ1-6, the V gene TRBV11-2; D is unclear. The CDR3 reads CASSLLLSAYNSPLHF. CDR3 nucleotides: TGTGCCAGCAGCCTCCTGTTGTCGGCCTATAATTCACCCCTCCACTTT.